Shown below are 20 T cell receptor beta chains from a single sample sequenced in a study of cytomegalovirus exposure and HLA in healthy donors. The PCR contained 60 Vbeta and 13 Jbeta primers. Data came from immunoSEQ multiplex PCR; TCRdb stores just in-frame clones and leaves some out. The table records approximately 190,000 clones, 75% to 85% of them present only once. The sample consisted of PBMCs. The receptor set was obtained from a young woman in good health and CMV-seronegative.

This sequence joins TRBV19 and TRBJ2-7, with D hard to call. The CDR3 is made up of 15 amino acids. Germline CDR1 LNHDA, CDR2 SQIVND (reference sequence). The V end was cut by 6 bases, the J end by 2 bases, with 17 bases between. The CDR3 loop is CASSPGPMATYEQYF. In DNA form, the CDR3 reads TGTGCCAGTAGCCCAGGTCCCATGGCTACCTACGAGCAGTACTTC.

This clone was observed once. This chain uses TRBV18 with TRBJ2-1; D is possibly TRBD2 (6 bases). Trimming shortened V by 3 bases and J by 0 bases, and 9 bases separated the two germline ends. CDR3 length equals 15 residues. Germline-derived CDR1 and CDR2 are KGHSH and LQKENI. The CDR3 region has the DNA TGTGCCAGCTCACCTTACGGGAGCTCCTACAATGAGCAGTTCTTC. This encodes CASSPYGSSYNEQFF.

This rearrangement joins TRBV19 to TRBJ1-4; unclear D gene. Trimming removed 3 bases at V and 6 bases at J, with 14 bases between. The CDR3 is made up of 15 amino acids. The germline CDR1 and CDR2 sequences are LNHDA and SQIVND (reference sequence). Here the CDR3 DNA reads TGTGCCAGTAGTATCTTACAGAGGGATCATGAAAAACTGTTTTTT. It encodes CASSILQRDHEKLFF.

This sequence joins TRBV18 and TRBJ2-2; tentative D call: TRBD1 (6 bases). The CDR3 is 16 amino acids. V gave up 2 bases and J gave up 6 bases, with 16 bases separating them. CDR1 KGHSH and CDR2 LQKENI come from the germline V gene. This chain's CDR3 is CASSPNEQGGPGELFF. The CDR3 DNA is TGTGCCAGCTCACCAAACGAACAGGGCGGGCCCGGGGAGCTGTTTTTT.

The chain employs TRBV4-2 and TRBJ2-1, with TRBD2 matching 12 bases. Germline assignment: CDR1 LGHNA and CDR2 YNFKEQ. V trimming: 1 base; J trimming: 5 bases; junction bases outside the gene matches: 3. This CDR3 has 16 residues. The CDR3 spells CASSQGTSGINNEQFF. DNA for the CDR3: TGTGCCAGCAGCCAAGGGACTAGCGGGATCAACAATGAGCAGTTCTTC.

The chain uses TRBV13 and TRBJ2-7; 7 bases agree with TRBD1. Unmatched junction bases numbered 4, after V lost 6 bases and J lost 5 bases. There are 12 residues in the CDR3. CDR1 is PRHDT and CDR2 is FYEKMQ in the germline V gene (reference sequence). CDR3 bases: TGTGCCAGCAGAATAACAGGGGACGAGCAGTACTTC. Translating it yields CASRITGDEQYF.

The chain carries TRBV2 and TRBJ2-5; no definite D call. Germline CDR1 reads SNHLY; CDR2 reads FYNNEI. V lost 5 bases, J lost 1 base, and 8 bases lay in between. The CDR3 contains 13 residues. The chain's CDR3 is CASSFLSQETQYF. The DNA of the CDR3 is TGTGCCAGCAGTTTCCTGAGCCAAGAGACCCAGTACTTC.

The V gene is TRBV29-1, the J gene TRBJ2-2; 12 bases fit TRBD2. V dropped 5 bases and J dropped 3; count of bases not matched to a gene: 7. Germline V gives CDR1 SQVTM, CDR2 ANQGSEA. CDR3 length: 16 amino acids. The CDR3 here is CSVSGLAGEDTGELFF. In DNA, the CDR3 is TGCAGCGTTTCGGGACTAGCGGGCGAAGACACCGGGGAGCTGTTTTTT.

The DNA of the CDR3 is TGTGCCAGGGGGGCGGGGGCCCGAATGAACACTGAAGCTTTCTTT. It translates to CARGAGARMNTEAFF. The rearrangement uses TRBV27 and TRBJ1-1; the D gene is possibly TRBD1 (6 bases). The germline gives CDR1 MNHEY, CDR2 SMNVEV (reference sequence). The CDR3 extends over 15 amino acids. Trimming removed 9 bases at V and 0 bases at J, with 17 bases between.

V usage is TRBV5-1 and J usage is TRBJ2-3, with TRBD1 matching 8 bases. Trimming cost V 4 bases and J 4 bases; bases outside gene matches: 8. Germline-derived CDR1 and CDR2 are SGHRS and YFSETQ. The CDR3 runs 15 residues. The CDR3 is CASSKTGEWADTQYF. CDR3 nucleotide sequence: TGCGCCAGCAGCAAGACAGGGGAATGGGCAGATACGCAGTATTTT.

The chain is built from TRBV5-1 and TRBJ1-1; TRBD1 is a possible D gene (5 bases). CDR1 and CDR2 from the germline V gene are SGHRS and YFSETQ. The length of the CDR3 is 14 residues. With 0 bases removed from V and 0 bases from J, the gap between germline ends came to 6 bases. CDR3 amino acids: CASSLGGVNTEAFF. CDR3 nucleotides: TGCGCCAGCAGCTTGGGGGGCGTGAACACTGAAGCTTTCTTT.

This rearrangement joins TRBV7-3 to TRBJ2-2; D unclear. The V end was cut by 4 bases, the J end by 2 bases, with 5 bases between. The CDR3 has 13 residues. The V gene's germline CDR1 is SGHTA and CDR2 FQGTGA. The CDR3 loop reads CASSSPNTGELFF. The CDR3 nucleotides read TGTGCCAGCAGCTCCCCTAACACCGGGGAGCTGTTTTTT.

This rearrangement joins TRBV11-3 to TRBJ2-7, with a weak D call TRBD1 (7 bases). The CDR3 runs to 15 residues. CDR1 and CDR2 (germline): SGHNT, YENEEA. Trimming took 2 bases from V and 5 from J, leaving 16 bases between them. The CDR3: CASSLNGGGIDEQYF. CDR3 nucleotides: TGTGCCAGCAGCTTAAACGGAGGGGGCATCGACGAGCAGTACTTC.

The V and J genes are TRBV5-1 and TRBJ2-7; D is uncertain. Germline V lookup: CDR1 SGHRS, CDR2 YFSETQ. CDR3 length: 12 residues. The ends were cut back, 0 bases at V and 4 bases at J, with 5 bases in the middle. CDR3: CASSLGRYEQYF. CDR3 nucleotide sequence: TGCGCCAGCAGCTTGGGCAGATACGAGCAGTACTTC. Supplemented by reference TRBV5-1 and TRBJ2-7, the full variable domain reads KAGVTQTPRYLIKTRGQQVTLSCSPISGHRSVSWYQQTPGQGLQFLFEYFSETQRNKGNFPGRFSGRQFSNSRSEMNVSTLELGDSALYLCASSLGRYEQYFGPGTRLTVT.

In this sample, this clone turned up a few times. The V call is TRBV6-8, the J call TRBJ2-5; 10 bases are shared with TRBD1. Trimming at V came to 6 bases and at J to 5 bases, leaving 15 bases not matched to a gene. The CDR3 sequence is 17 residues long. Germline CDR1 reads MNHGY; CDR2 reads SAAAGT. CDR3 amino acids: CASRGAGTGDLWETQYF. The CDR3 nucleotides read TGTGCCAGCAGAGGGGCCGGGACAGGGGACCTCTGGGAGACCCAGTACTTC.

This rearrangement joins TRBV6-1 to TRBJ2-3, with 11 bases fitting TRBD2. With 6 bases clipped from V and 5 bases from J, the junction kept 7 bases outside the gene matches. Germline CDR1 and CDR2: MNHNS and SASEGT. The CDR3 spans 15 residues. The DNA of the CDR3 is TGTGCCAGCAGGCTAGCGGGGGGCGAGGGAGATACGCAGTATTTT. Residues: CASRLAGGEGDTQYF.

The rearrangement uses TRBV5-1 and TRBJ2-7, with 8 bases lining up with TRBD2. The CDR3 sequence is 16 residues long. V lost 1 base to trimming and J lost 2 bases; unmatched junction nucleotides: 8. Germline CDR1 reads SGHRS; CDR2 reads YFSETQ. DNA of the CDR3: TGCGCCAGCAGCTTGATCTCAGCGGGGGCTACCTACGAGCAGTACTTC. It encodes CASSLISAGATYEQYF.

V usage is TRBV10-3 and J usage is TRBJ2-5; TRBD1 matches at 7 bases. The CDR3 is 13 amino acids. Germline CDR1 ENHRY, CDR2 SYGVKD. V was pared by 6 bases and J by 4 bases, with 5 bases of the junction left unmatched. The DNA of the CDR3 is TGTGCCATCAGACAGGGGCGCGGAGAGACCCAGTACTTC. Translation: CAIRQGRGETQYF.

Comments on this clone: This sample also contains other DNA sequences that code for the same CDR3. The chain has TRBV30 and TRBJ2-5, with TRBD2 identical over 11 bases. Trimming at V came to 2 bases and at J to 4 bases, leaving 3 bases not matched to a gene. The CDR3 is made up of 14 amino acids. Germline CDR1 GTSNPN, CDR2 SVGIG (reference sequence). In DNA, the CDR3 is TGTGCCTGGAGTCGTCTAGCGGGAGGAGAGACCCAGTACTTC. Translation gives CAWSRLAGGETQYF.

The chain employs TRBV13 and TRBJ2-7, with unresolved D. V was pared by 1 base and J by 2 bases, with 9 bases between. Germline V gene lookup returns CDR1 PRHDT and CDR2 FYEKMQ (reference sequence). CDR3 length equals 14 residues. The CDR3 DNA reads as TGTGCCAGCAGCTTAGCGAACATTCCCTACGAGCAGTACTTC. This codes for CASSLANIPYEQYF.